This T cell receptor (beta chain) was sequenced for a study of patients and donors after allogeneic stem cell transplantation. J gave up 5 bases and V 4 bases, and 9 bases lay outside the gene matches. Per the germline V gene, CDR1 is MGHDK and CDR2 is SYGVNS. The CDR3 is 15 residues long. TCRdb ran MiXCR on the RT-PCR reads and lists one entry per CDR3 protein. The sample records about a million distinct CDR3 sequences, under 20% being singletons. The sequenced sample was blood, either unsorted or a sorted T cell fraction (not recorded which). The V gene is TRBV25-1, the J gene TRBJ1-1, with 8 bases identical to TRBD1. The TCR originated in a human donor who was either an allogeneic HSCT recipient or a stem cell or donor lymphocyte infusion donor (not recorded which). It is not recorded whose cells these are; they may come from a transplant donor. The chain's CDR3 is CASSGKQGAGTEAFF. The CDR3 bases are TGTGCCAGCAGTGGCAAGCAGGGGGCCGGGACTGAAGCTTTCTTT. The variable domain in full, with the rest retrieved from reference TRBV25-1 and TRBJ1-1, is EADIYQTPRYLVIGTGKKITLECSQTMGHDKMYWYQQDPGMELHLIHYSYGVNSTEKGDLSSESTVSRIRTEHFPLTLESARPSHTSQYLCASSGKQGAGTEAFFGQGTRLTVV.